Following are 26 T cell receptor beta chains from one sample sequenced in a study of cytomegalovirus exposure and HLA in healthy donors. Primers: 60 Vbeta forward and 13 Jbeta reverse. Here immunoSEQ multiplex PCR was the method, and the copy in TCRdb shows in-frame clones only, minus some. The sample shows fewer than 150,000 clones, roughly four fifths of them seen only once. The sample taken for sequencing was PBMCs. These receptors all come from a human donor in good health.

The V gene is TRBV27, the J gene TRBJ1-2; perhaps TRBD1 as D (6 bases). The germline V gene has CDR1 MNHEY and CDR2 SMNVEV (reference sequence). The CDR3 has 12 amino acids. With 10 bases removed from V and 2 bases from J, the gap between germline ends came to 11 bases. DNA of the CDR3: TGTGCCACCTTTGGGGGCAACTATGGCTACACCTTC. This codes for CATFGGNYGYTF.

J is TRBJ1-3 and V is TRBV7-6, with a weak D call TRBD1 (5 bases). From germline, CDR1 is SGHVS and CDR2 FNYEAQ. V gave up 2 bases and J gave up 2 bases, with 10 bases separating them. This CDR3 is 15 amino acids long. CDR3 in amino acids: CASSLRGRAGNTIYF. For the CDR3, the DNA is TGTGCCAGCAGCTTAAGAGGCAGGGCTGGAAACACCATATATTTT.

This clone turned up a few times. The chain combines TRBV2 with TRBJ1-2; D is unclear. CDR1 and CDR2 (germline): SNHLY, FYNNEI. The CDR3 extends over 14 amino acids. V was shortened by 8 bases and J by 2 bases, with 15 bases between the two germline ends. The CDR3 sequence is CASWGGVRNYGYTF. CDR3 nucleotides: TGTGCCAGCTGGGGAGGCGTCCGGAACTATGGCTACACCTTC.

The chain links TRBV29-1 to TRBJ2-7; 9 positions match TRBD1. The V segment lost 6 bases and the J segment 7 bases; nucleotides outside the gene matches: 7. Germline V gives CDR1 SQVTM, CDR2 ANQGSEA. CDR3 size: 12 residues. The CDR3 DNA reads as TGCAGCGTCGGGACAGGGCCGGGAGAGCAGTACTTC. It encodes CSVGTGPGEQYF.

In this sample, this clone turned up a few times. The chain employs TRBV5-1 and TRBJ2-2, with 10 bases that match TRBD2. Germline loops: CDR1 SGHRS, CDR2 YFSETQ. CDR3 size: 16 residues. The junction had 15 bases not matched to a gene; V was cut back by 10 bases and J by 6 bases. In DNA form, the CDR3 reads TGCGCCTGTTCAGGGCTAGCGGGAGTCGGGTCCGGGGAGCTGTTTTTT. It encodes CACSGLAGVGSGELFF.

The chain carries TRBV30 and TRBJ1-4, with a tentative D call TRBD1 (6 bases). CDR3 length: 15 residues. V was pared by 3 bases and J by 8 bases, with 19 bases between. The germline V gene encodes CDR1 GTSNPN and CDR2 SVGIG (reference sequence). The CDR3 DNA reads TGTGCCTGGAGCCATAGGGGAGGGAGGGGGGAAAAACTGTTTTTT. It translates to CAWSHRGGRGEKLFF.

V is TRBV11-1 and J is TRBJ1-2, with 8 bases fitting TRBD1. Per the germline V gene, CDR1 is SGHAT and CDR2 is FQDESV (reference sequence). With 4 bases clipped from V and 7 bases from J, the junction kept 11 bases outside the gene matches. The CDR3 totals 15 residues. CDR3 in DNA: TGTGCCAGCAGCTCCAGGACAGGGATTGCACGTGGCTACACCTTC. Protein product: CASSSRTGIARGYTF.

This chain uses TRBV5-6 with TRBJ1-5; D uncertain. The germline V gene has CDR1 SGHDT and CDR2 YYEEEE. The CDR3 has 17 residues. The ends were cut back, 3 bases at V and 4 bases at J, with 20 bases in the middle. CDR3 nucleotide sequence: TGTGCCAGCAGCTATACTTCGGGAGGCACGAGAAATCAGCCCCAGCATTTT. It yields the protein CASSYTSGGTRNQPQHF.

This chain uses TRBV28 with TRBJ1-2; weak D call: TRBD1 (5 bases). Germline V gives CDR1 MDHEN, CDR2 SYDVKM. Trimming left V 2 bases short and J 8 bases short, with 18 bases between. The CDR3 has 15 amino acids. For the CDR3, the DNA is TGTGCCAGCAGTTTACGCGACAGCAGGTTTTTAGGCTACACCTTC. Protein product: CASSLRDSRFLGYTF.

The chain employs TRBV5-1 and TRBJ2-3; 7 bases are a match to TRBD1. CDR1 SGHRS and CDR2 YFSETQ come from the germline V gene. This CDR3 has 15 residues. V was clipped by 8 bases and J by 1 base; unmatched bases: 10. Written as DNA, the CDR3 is TGCGCCAGTACCGAACAGGGGTCGGGCACAGATACGCAGTATTTT. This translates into CASTEQGSGTDTQYF.

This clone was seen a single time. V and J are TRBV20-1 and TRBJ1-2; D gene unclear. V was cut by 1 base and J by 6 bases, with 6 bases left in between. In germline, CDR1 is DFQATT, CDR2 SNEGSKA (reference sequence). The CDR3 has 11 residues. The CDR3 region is CSARGEHGYTF. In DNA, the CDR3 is TGCAGTGCTAGAGGGGAGCATGGCTACACCTTC.

DNA for the CDR3: TGTGCCAGCACCAGGTATAGCGGGAGTCGGAGTGAGCAGTTCTTC. Its protein product is CASTRYSGSRSEQFF. The chain links TRBV11-2 to TRBJ2-1; 9 nucleotides match TRBD2. Losses at the gene ends were 7 bases for V and 9 bases for J; bases not matched to a gene: 13. The CDR3 runs to 15 residues. Per the germline V gene, CDR1 is SGHAT and CDR2 is FQNNGV.

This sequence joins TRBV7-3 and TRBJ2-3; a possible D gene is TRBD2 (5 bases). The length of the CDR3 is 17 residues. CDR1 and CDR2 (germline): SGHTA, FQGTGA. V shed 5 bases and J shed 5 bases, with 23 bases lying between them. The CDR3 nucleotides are TGTGCCAGCAGCCCCGCGCCCGGGCTGGGAGTAGGAGATACGCAGTATTTT. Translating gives CASSPAPGLGVGDTQYF.

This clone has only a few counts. The CDR3 reads CASARDSLRETQYF. The CDR3 region has the DNA TGTGCTAGTGCCCGGGACAGCCTAAGGGAGACCCAGTACTTC. The J gene is TRBJ2-5, the V gene TRBV12-5; 7 positions agree with TRBD1. Germline V gene data show CDR1 as LGHNT and CDR2 as FRNRAP. J gave up 5 bases and V 7 bases, and 10 bases lay outside the gene matches. The CDR3 has 14 residues.

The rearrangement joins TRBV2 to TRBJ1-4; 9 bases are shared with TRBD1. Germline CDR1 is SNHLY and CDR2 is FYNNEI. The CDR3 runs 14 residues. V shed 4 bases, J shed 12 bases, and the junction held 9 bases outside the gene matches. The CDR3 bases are TGTGCCAGCAGTGGTCTAGAACAGGGGGCAGAACTGTTTTTT. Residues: CASSGLEQGAELFF. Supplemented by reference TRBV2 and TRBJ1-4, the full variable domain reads EPEVTQTPSHQVTQMGQEVILRCVPISNHLYFYWYRQILGQKVEFLVSFYNNEISEKSEIFDDQFSVERPDGSNFTLKIRSTKLEDSAMYFCASSGLEQGAELFFGSGTQLSVL.

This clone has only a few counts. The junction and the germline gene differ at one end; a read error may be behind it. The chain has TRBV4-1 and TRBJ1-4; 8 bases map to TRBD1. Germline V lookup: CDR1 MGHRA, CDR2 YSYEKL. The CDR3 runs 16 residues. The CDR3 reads CASSQENRGENGKLFF. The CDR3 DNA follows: TGCGCCAGCAGCCAAGAAAACAGGGGGGAAAATGGAAAACTGTTTTTT.

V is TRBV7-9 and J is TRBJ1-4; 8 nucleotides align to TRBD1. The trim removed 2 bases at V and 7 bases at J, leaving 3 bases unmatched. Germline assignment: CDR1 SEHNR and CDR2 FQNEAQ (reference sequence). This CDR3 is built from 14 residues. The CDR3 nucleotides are TGTGCCAGCAGCTTAACCGACAGGGGTGAAAAACTGTTTTTT. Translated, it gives CASSLTDRGEKLFF. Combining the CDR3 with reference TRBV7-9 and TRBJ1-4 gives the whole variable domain DTGVSQNPRHKITKRGQNVTFRCDPISEHNRLYWYRQTLGQGPEFLTYFQNEAQLEKSRLLSDRFSAERPKGSFSTLEIQRTEQGDSAMYLCASSLTDRGEKLFFGSGTQLSVL.

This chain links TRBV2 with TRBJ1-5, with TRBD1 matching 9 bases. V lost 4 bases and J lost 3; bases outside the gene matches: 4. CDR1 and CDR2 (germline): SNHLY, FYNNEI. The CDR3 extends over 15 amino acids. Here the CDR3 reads CASSADRGDNQPQHF. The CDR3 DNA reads TGTGCCAGCAGTGCAGACAGGGGGGACAATCAGCCCCAGCATTTT.

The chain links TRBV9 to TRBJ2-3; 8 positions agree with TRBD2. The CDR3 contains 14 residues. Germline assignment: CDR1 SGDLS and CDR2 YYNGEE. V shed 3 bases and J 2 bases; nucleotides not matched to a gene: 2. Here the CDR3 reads CASSGTSPTDTQYF. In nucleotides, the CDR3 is TGTGCCAGCAGCGGGACTAGCCCCACAGATACGCAGTATTTT.

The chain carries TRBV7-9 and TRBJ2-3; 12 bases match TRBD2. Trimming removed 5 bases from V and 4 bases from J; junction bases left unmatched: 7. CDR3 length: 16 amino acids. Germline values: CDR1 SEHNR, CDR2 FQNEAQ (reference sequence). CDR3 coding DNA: TGTGCCAGCAGCCCCCGACTAGCGGGAGTTCCAGATACGCAGTATTTT. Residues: CASSPRLAGVPDTQYF.

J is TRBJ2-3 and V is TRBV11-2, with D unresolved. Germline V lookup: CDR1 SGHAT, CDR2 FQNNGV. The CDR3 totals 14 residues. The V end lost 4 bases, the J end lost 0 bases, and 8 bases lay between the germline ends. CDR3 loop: CASSSPTSTDTQYF. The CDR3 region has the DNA TGTGCCAGCAGCTCCCCGACTAGCACAGATACGCAGTATTTT.

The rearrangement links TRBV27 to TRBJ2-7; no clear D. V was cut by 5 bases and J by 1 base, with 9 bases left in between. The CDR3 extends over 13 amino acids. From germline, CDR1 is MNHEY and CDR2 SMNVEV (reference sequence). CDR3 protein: CASSSTASYEQYF. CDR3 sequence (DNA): TGTGCCAGCAGTAGTACTGCATCCTACGAGCAGTACTTC.

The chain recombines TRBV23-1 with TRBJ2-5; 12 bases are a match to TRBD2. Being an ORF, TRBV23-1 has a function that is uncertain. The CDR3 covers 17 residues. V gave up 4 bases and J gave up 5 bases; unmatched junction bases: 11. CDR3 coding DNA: TGCGCCAGCAGTCGGGGCAGACGGACTAGCGGGAAGGAGACCCAGTACTTC. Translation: CASSRGRRTSGKETQYF.

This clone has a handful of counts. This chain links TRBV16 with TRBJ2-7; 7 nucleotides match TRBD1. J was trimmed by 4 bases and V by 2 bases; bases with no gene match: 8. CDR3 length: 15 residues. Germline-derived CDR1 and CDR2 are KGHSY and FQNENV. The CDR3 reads CASSQTRGKLYEQYF. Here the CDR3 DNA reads TGTGCCAGCAGCCAAACCAGGGGGAAATTGTACGAGCAGTACTTC.

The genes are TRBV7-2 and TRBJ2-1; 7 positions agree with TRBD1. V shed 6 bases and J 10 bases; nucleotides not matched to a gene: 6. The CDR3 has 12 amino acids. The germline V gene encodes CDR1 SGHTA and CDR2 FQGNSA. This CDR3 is CASSYRDREQFF. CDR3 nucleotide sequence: TGTGCCAGCAGTTACCGGGACAGAGAGCAGTTCTTC.

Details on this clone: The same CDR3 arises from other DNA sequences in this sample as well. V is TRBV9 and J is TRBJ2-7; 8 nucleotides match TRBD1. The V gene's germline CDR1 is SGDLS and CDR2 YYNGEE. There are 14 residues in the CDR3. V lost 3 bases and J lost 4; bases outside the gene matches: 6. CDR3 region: CASSAGQGGYEQYF. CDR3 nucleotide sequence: TGTGCCAGCAGCGCTGGACAGGGCGGGTACGAGCAGTACTTC.